The clone carrying this T cell receptor (beta chain) appeared a few times. What it binds is unknown. Sequence data for DNA of cultured CD4+ T cells were generated by the Oncomine TCR Beta short-read assay. Cultured CD4+ T cells yielded the extracted genomic DNA. TCRdb redid the calling of the PCR reads with MiXCR, one entry per CDR3 protein. This table holds thousands of distinct CDR3 sequences, about 55% found once. These data belong to a study of vaccination and CD4 T cells after COVID-19. Study-level background: Vaccinees got either two BNT162b2 doses or two mRNA-1273 doses.

Treatment noted: roughly 10-day PBMC culture with coronavirus spike peptide pools or control peptides (ViraFEST assay). CDR1 and CDR2 from the germline V gene are LNHDA and SQIVND (reference sequence). The CDR3 loop spans 14 amino acids. Trimming took off 7 bases at V and 5 bases at J, with 16 bases between the two ends. The rearrangement links TRBV19 to TRBJ2-3; TRBD1 might be the D (5 bases). This TCR came from a human donor who had recovered from COVID-19. Sequencing was performed on CD4+ T cells from blood, cultured in vitro. Here the CDR3 reads CASTDSLGLDTQYF. CDR3 nucleotide sequence: TGTGCCAGTACCGACAGTTTGGGCCTAGATACGCAGTATTTT.